This TCR beta chain is drawn from a study of shared clonotypes between healthy human individuals. Study findings and constraints: Relative to clonotypes present in all four donors, those not shared had lower generation probabilities.

Of note for this clone: Its antigen remains unidentified. Additional DNA sequences in this sample encode the identical CDR3.

Trimming took off 1 base at V and 6 bases at J, with 9 bases between the two ends. From germline, CDR1 is MGHRA and CDR2 YSYEKL. The CDR3 loop spans 14 amino acids. Data came from immunoSEQ multiplex PCR; TCRdb stores just in-frame clones and leaves some out. The data hold some 2.4 million clones, with 80% to 95% observed a single time. Sequences were obtained from naive CD4+ T cells from PBMCs. As for subset: CD45RA+ positively selected. The sequence came from a man between 18 and 35 years old in good health. Some clones in this sample may be carry-over from other donors' samples. V gene TRBV4-1 combines with J gene TRBJ1-4; D possibly corresponds to TRBD1 (5 bases). CDR3 nucleotide sequence: TGCGCCAGCAGCCAAGTCCAGGGTTATGAAAAACTGTTTTTT. It translates to CASSQVQGYEKLFF.